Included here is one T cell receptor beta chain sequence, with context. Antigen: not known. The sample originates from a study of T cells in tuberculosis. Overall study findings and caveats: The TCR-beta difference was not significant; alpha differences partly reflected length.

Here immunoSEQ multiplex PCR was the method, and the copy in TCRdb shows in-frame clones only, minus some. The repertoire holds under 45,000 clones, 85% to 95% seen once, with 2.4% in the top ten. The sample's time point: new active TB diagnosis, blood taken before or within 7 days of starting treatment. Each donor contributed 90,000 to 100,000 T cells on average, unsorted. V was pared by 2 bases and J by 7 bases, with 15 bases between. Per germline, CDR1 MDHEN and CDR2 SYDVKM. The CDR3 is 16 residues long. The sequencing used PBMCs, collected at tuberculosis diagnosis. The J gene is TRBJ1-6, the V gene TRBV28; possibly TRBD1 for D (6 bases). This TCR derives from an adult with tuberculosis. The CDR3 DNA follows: TGTGCCAGCAGTTTAATGGCGGGGGGCAGAAATTCACCCCTCCACTTT. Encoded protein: CASSLMAGGRNSPLHF.